This T cell receptor beta chain was documented in a study of regulatory T cells in long-lasting Graves disease. Comment on this clonotype: A much more abundant neighbour one base away suggests this may be a read error.

HTBI primers from iRepertoire and Arm-PCR of CDR3 regions yielded the TCR beta libraries. TCRdb redid the calling of the multiplex PCR reads with MiXCR, one entry per CDR3 protein. This sample carries 300,000 to 400,000 distinct CDR3 sequences, 15% to 17% of them seen once, and the ten largest clones take around a fifth. Trimming shortened V by 7 bases and J by 8 bases, and 18 bases separated the two germline ends. This CDR3 comprises 13 residues. Per the germline V gene, CDR1 is SGHRS and CDR2 is YFSETQ. Time point in this sample: newly diagnosed GD, antithyroid drugs for less than 3 months. Generation of the TCR library employed RNA extracted from PBMCs.

The TCR comes from a female donor with Graves disease. This rearrangement joins TRBV5-1 to TRBJ1-1; perhaps TRBD1 as D (6 bases). The specimen comprised peripheral blood mononuclear cells (PBMCs), sampled at new diagnosis, from a patient treated with antithyroid drugs. CDR3 coding DNA: TGCGCCAGCGTAACAGGGTCGAGTCGGGAAGCTTTCTTT. It specifies CASVTGSSREAFF.